Sequencing of this T cell receptor beta chain was carried out in a study of lymphopenia after photon versus proton radiotherapy. Sequenced by immunoSEQ multiplex PCR; TCRdb stores in-frame clones only, minus some. The data hold around 20,000 clones, with just under 85% observed a single time. Study conclusions and caveats: After the lymphocyte nadir, photon-treated repertoires showed oligoclonal expansion, especially of CD8+ Temra cells. Only patients who died were analyzed for survival; proton advantage is unproven. Photon-treated patients lost naive T cells and TCR diversity; proton-treated stayed stable.

Details on this clone: The antigen is not known.

Sequencing used peripheral blood, obtained from a patient treated with photon-based radiotherapy. The sequence was collected from a woman aged 45-65 years with pancreatic cancer.

The CDR3 DNA reads as TGTGCCAGCCTCCCCCAGAGGGGCAATCAGCCCCAGCATTTT. It translates to CASLPQRGNQPQHF. The chain combines TRBV28 with TRBJ1-5; D remains ambiguous. This CDR3 contains 14 residues. V lost 8 bases and J 2 bases, leaving 13 bases between the germline ends. CDR1 and CDR2 from the germline V gene are MDHEN and SYDVKM. The variable domain in full, completed from reference TRBV28 and TRBJ1-5, reads DVKVTQSSRYLVKRTGEKVFLECVQDMDHENMFWYRQDPGLGLRLIYFSYDVKMKEKGDIPEGYSVSREKKERFSLILESASTNQTSMYLCASLPQRGNQPQHFGDGTRLSIL.